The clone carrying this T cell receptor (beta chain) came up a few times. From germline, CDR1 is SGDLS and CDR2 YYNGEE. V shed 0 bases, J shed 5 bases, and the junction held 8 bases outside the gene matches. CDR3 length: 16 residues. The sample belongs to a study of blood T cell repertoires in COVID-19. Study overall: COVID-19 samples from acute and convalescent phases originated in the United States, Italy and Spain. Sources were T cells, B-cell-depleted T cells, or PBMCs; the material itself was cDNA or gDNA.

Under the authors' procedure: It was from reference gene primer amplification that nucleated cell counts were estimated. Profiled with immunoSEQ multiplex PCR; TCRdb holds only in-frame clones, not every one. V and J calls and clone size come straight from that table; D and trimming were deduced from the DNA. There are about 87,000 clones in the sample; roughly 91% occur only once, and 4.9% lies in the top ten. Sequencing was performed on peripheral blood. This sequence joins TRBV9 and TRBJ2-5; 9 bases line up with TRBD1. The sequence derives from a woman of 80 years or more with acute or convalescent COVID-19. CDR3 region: CASSVGSRQGGETQYF. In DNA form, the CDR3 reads TGTGCCAGCAGCGTAGGGTCCCGACAGGGGGGGGAGACCCAGTACTTC.